The clone carrying this T cell receptor beta chain was seen just once. Produced via immunoSEQ multiplex PCR; TCRdb's table is partial and in-frame only. The sample includes approximately 44,000 clones, roughly nine tenths of them seen just once. This entry comes from a study of T cell changes during pregnancy in multiple sclerosis. Sequencing was performed on CD4+ T cells from peripheral blood mononuclear cells, taken in the first trimester of pregnancy. The clonotype originates from a female donor with multiple sclerosis, enrolled in a pregnancy study.

CDR3 sequence (DNA): TGTGCCAGCAGTAAACAGGGGGCTCAAGATACGCAGTATTTT. It translates to CASSKQGAQDTQYF. The V and J genes are TRBV6-4 and TRBJ2-3; 9 bases align to TRBD1. J lost 5 bases, V lost 5 bases, and 5 bases had no gene match. Per the germline V gene, CDR1 is MRHNA and CDR2 is SNTAGT. This CDR3 comprises 14 residues.